This passage covers 5 T cell receptor beta chains from one sample sequenced in a study of cytomegalovirus exposure and HLA in healthy donors. Sequencing was performed with immunoSEQ multiplex PCR; in TCRdb, only in-frame clones are kept and a portion is missing. The sample shows 250,000 to 350,000 clones, about nine tenths of them seen only once. Input material: PBMCs. These receptors were collected from a woman aged 18-29 years in good health and CMV-seronegative.

This clone came up a few times. The rearrangement joins TRBV9 to TRBJ2-7, with D perhaps TRBD1 (5 bases). In germline, CDR1 is SGDLS, CDR2 YYNGEE. Trimming stripped 3 bases from V and 3 bases from J, with 22 bases between. CDR3 length equals 17 residues. CDR3: CASSDRHPSVPGYEQYF. CDR3 DNA sequence: TGTGCCAGCAGCGACAGGCACCCCAGTGTCCCGGGCTACGAGCAGTACTTC.

The chain couples TRBV4-2 to TRBJ2-7; maybe TRBD1 (5 bases). The CDR3 loop spans 18 amino acids. The germline V and J ends were trimmed by 1 base and 2 bases, with 21 bases remaining between them. The V gene's germline CDR1 is LGHNA and CDR2 YNFKEQ. Written as DNA, the CDR3 is TGTGCCAGCAGCCAAGGGCCCACCGGTCGGACATCGACCTACGAGCAGTACTTC. Translating gives CASSQGPTGRTSTYEQYF.

The V and J genes are TRBV7-6 and TRBJ2-7; D is possibly TRBD1 (6 bases). This CDR3 is built from 14 residues. CDR1 and CDR2 from the germline V gene are SGHVS and FNYEAQ. Trimming took off 5 bases at V and 3 bases at J, with 14 bases between the two ends. The CDR3 DNA is TGTGCCAGCAGCCTACAAAACAGGGACTACGAGCAGTACTTC. The encoded protein is CASSLQNRDYEQYF.

This sequence joins TRBV29-1 and TRBJ2-1; 7 nucleotides line up with TRBD2. CDR1 and CDR2 from the germline V gene are SQVTM and ANQGSEA. V shed 4 bases, J shed 5 bases, and the junction held 17 bases outside the gene matches. This CDR3 is built from 17 residues. The CDR3 region is CSVGSLAGVLGDNEQFF. The CDR3 nucleotides read TGCAGCGTTGGAAGTTTGGCGGGAGTTTTGGGGGACAATGAGCAGTTCTTC.

The chain uses TRBV7-2 and TRBJ2-7; 7 bases are a match to TRBD1. V shed 5 bases and J 3 bases; nucleotides not matched to a gene: 7. The CDR3 covers 14 residues. CDR1 and CDR2 (germline): SGHTA, FQGNSA. CDR3 residues: CASSPRQGFYEQYF. In nucleotides, the CDR3 is TGTGCCAGCAGCCCGCGACAGGGATTCTACGAGCAGTACTTC.